The next 20 T cell receptor beta chains were all read from a single sample in a study of T cell responses to AZD1222 COVID-19 vaccine. The table came from immunoSEQ multiplex PCR; TCRdb's copy has only in-frame clones and leaves some out. The sample lists approximately 150,000 clones; about nine tenths were seen once. The source was peripheral blood, collected on day 0 of AZD1222 vaccination. The source is an adult in good health.

This clone was recorded only once. The chain carries TRBV9 and TRBJ1-4; D not certain. V lost 0 bases and J lost 7, with 7 bases in between. The germline V gene has CDR1 SGDLS and CDR2 YYNGEE. The CDR3 is made up of 13 amino acids. The chain's CDR3 is CASSVGGSEKLFF. In DNA, the CDR3 is TGTGCCAGCAGCGTAGGAGGGAGTGAAAAACTGTTTTTT.

The table lists this clone with a count of one. The chain joins TRBV3-1 (or the pseudogene TRBV3-2) to TRBJ1-6; the D gene is possibly TRBD1 (5 bases). The germline V and J ends were trimmed by 1 base and 1 base, with 14 bases remaining between them. CDR1 is LGHDT, CDR2 YNNKEL, per germline (reference sequence). The CDR3 length is 18 residues. In nucleotides, the CDR3 is TGTGCCAGCAGCCAAGCGATCACTGGGGGATCCTATAATTCACCCCTCCACTTT. Translating gives CASSQAITGGSYNSPLHF.

V and J are TRBV29-1 and TRBJ1-1; 10 positions match TRBD1. CDR1 SQVTM and CDR2 ANQGSEA come from the germline V gene. The length of the CDR3 is 13 residues. Trimming removed 8 bases from V and 0 bases from J; junction bases left unmatched: 3. CDR3 sequence (DNA): TGCAGCTCGACAGGGGGCTTGAACACTGAAGCTTTCTTT. Its translation: CSSTGGLNTEAFF.

The chain uses TRBV18 and TRBJ1-4; D remains ambiguous. V lost 2 bases and J lost 3, with 13 bases in between. This CDR3 comprises 16 residues. Germline CDR1 KGHSH, CDR2 LQKENI. CDR3 amino acids: CASSPVRAVPNEKLFF. The CDR3 region has the DNA TGTGCCAGCTCACCAGTAAGGGCAGTCCCTAATGAAAAACTGTTTTTT.

The V gene is TRBV28, the J gene TRBJ1-6; D not resolved. V gave up 5 bases and J gave up 7 bases, with 9 bases separating them. Germline V gene data show CDR1 as MDHEN and CDR2 as SYDVKM. The CDR3 has 13 residues. In DNA form, the CDR3 reads TGTGCCAGCAGTCCCCTGGGCAATTCACCCCTCCACTTT. Its protein is CASSPLGNSPLHF.

The rearrangement joins TRBV14 to TRBJ2-7, with a weak D call TRBD1 (6 bases). CDR1 SGHDN and CDR2 FVKESK come from the germline V gene. CDR3 length: 16 amino acids. Trimming took 0 bases from V and 2 from J, leaving 14 bases between them. The CDR3 sequence: CASSQDVFQGPYEQYF. The CDR3, as DNA: TGTGCCAGCAGCCAAGATGTCTTTCAGGGGCCCTACGAGCAGTACTTC.

The chain employs TRBV28 and TRBJ1-4, with a possible D match to TRBD1 (5 bases). The CDR3 covers 14 residues. Between the trimmed V and J ends, which lost 2 bases and 2 bases, there was a span of 6 bases. CDR1 is MDHEN and CDR2 is SYDVKM in the germline V gene. The CDR3 nucleotides are TGTGCCAGCAGTTTAGCAGGGACTAATGAAAAACTGTTTTTT. Its translation: CASSLAGTNEKLFF.

The V and J genes are TRBV11-2 and TRBJ1-1; D might be TRBD1 (6 bases). The V gene's germline CDR1 is SGHAT and CDR2 FQNNGV. Trimming took off 3 bases at V and 1 base at J, with 15 bases between the two ends. The CDR3 has 16 residues. CDR3 loop: CASSFALQGGNTEAFF. CDR3 coding DNA: TGTGCCAGCAGCTTCGCCTTACAGGGTGGGAACACTGAAGCTTTCTTT.

V usage is TRBV2 and J usage is TRBJ2-5; D gene unclear. Germline V gene data show CDR1 as SNHLY and CDR2 as FYNNEI. Trimming left V 3 bases short and J 7 bases short, with 12 bases between. CDR3 length: 13 amino acids. Here the CDR3 DNA reads TGTGCCAGCAGTGACACCCCTGCCGGGACCCAGTACTTC. It specifies CASSDTPAGTQYF.

J is TRBJ1-6 and V is TRBV9; D perhaps matches TRBD1 (5 bases). From germline, CDR1 is SGDLS and CDR2 YYNGEE. The CDR3 loop spans 14 amino acids. Trimming cost V 1 base and J 10 bases, with 12 bases left between them. The CDR3 nucleotides read TGTGCCAGCAGCGTATTCACGGGGCAATCACCCCTCCACTTT. Encoded protein: CASSVFTGQSPLHF.

This clone was seen a handful of times. This chain joins TRBV2 and TRBJ1-5; D is unclear. Germline V lookup: CDR1 SNHLY, CDR2 FYNNEI. The CDR3 is 14 residues long. V was clipped by 4 bases and J by 1 base, with 8 bases between them. The CDR3: CASSGLGSNQPQHF. In nucleotides, the CDR3 is TGTGCCAGCAGTGGTTTAGGGAGCAATCAGCCCCAGCATTTT.

The rearrangement joins TRBV30 to TRBJ2-3; D is perhaps TRBD2 (6 bases). Germline V CDR1 and CDR2: GTSNPN, SVGIG (reference sequence). V shed 3 bases and J shed 3 bases, with 16 bases lying between them. The CDR3 runs to 15 residues. For the CDR3, the DNA is TGTGCCTGGAGCGTTTGGGGCGGGATGACAGATACGCAGTATTTT. Protein: CAWSVWGGMTDTQYF.

The chain employs TRBV19 and TRBJ1-2, with D uncertain. V was trimmed by 5 bases and J by 1 base, leaving 11 bases between them. CDR3 length equals 14 residues. Germline lookup yields CDR1 LNHDA and CDR2 SQIVND (reference sequence). CDR3: CASSSPYFNYGYTF. CDR3 coding DNA: TGTGCCAGTAGTTCCCCCTACTTTAACTATGGCTACACCTTC.

This clone was found a few times. The CDR3 here is CASSFPSLGNEQFF. In nucleotides, the CDR3 is TGTGCCAGCAGCTTCCCCAGTTTGGGCAATGAGCAGTTCTTC. The chain couples TRBV11-2 to TRBJ2-1; D is unresolved. CDR1 and CDR2 (germline): SGHAT, FQNNGV. This CDR3 comprises 14 residues. The V end lost 3 bases, the J end lost 6 bases, and 12 bases lay between the germline ends.

The J gene is TRBJ1-1, the V gene TRBV13; D possibly corresponds to TRBD1 (5 bases). V gave up 0 bases and J gave up 1 base, with 9 bases separating them. This CDR3 has 15 amino acids. CDR1 and CDR2 (germline): PRHDT, FYEKMQ (reference sequence). The CDR3 coding sequence is TGTGCCAGCAGCTTAGGCCAGGGAACGAACACTGAAGCTTTCTTT. Residues: CASSLGQGTNTEAFF.

V gene TRBV7-2 combines with J gene TRBJ2-7; D remains unclear. The germline V gene encodes CDR1 SGHTA and CDR2 FQGNSA. Trimming removed 1 base from V and 2 bases from J, with 12 bases in between. The CDR3 spans 15 residues. The CDR3 bases are TGTGCCAGCAGCTTAGGTCGTACAGAGACCTACGAGCAGTACTTC. Residues: CASSLGRTETYEQYF.

The rearrangement links TRBV3-1 (or the pseudogene TRBV3-2) to TRBJ1-1; 10 bases agree with TRBD1. This CDR3 comprises 14 residues. Germline CDR1 reads LGHDT; CDR2 reads YNNKEL (reference sequence). Trimming removed 2 bases from V and 11 bases from J; junction bases left unmatched: 8. CDR3 in amino acids: CASSQPTGGGRAFF. As DNA, the CDR3 is TGTGCCAGCAGCCAACCGACAGGGGGCGGACGTGCTTTCTTT.

The V gene is TRBV5-8, the J gene TRBJ1-5; D perhaps matches TRBD1 (6 bases). This CDR3 region has 14 residues. V lost 4 bases to trimming and J lost 7 bases, with 15 bases between them. Germline CDR1 is SGHTS and CDR2 is YDEGEE. CDR3 region: CASSHRVGYQPQHF. In nucleotides, the CDR3 is TGTGCCAGCAGCCACAGGGTAGGTTACCAGCCCCAGCATTTT. The full variable domain, with the rest looked up from reference TRBV5-8 and TRBJ1-5, is EAGVTQSPTHLIKTRGQQATLRCSPISGHTSVYWYQQALGLGLQFLLWYDEGEERNRGNFPPRFSGRQFPNYSSELNVNALELEDSALYLCASSHRVGYQPQHFGDGTRLSIL.

This chain joins TRBV27 and TRBJ1-1; 9 positions agree with TRBD1. Germline V CDR1 and CDR2: MNHEY, SMNVEV (reference sequence). The CDR3 has 12 amino acids. V shed 5 bases, J shed 8 bases, and the junction held 3 bases outside the gene matches. The CDR3 nucleotides are TGTGCCAGCAGTCCGGACAGGGGAGAAGCTTTCTTT. It yields the protein CASSPDRGEAFF.

J is TRBJ2-2 and V is TRBV4-2; D unresolved. CDR1 is LGHNA and CDR2 is YNFKEQ in the germline V gene. The ends were cut back, 2 bases at V and 5 bases at J, with 3 bases in the middle. The CDR3 is made up of 12 amino acids. In DNA form, the CDR3 reads TGTGCCAGCAGCCAACCGACCGGGGAGCTGTTTTTT. Amino acid sequence: CASSQPTGELFF.